The T cell receptor (beta chain) described here comes from a study of cytomegalovirus exposure and HLA in healthy donors. This clone was recorded once. No antigen is known for it. J was trimmed by 3 bases and V by 2 bases; bases with no gene match: 10. There are 17 residues in the CDR3. Germline CDR1 and CDR2: MRHNA and SNTAGT. Study observations and caveats: Most of the TCR beta V segments (in an earlier analysis) were productive either about 87% or about 30% of the time.

Primers: 60 Vbeta forward and 13 Jbeta reverse. Sequencing used immunoSEQ multiplex PCR; TCRdb keeps in-frame clones, though not all of them. This table has 150,000 to 200,000 clones, more than 60% appearing once. The source material was PBMCs. This receptor was identified in a woman between 35 and 50 years old in good health and CMV-seropositive. This chain connects TRBV6-4 to TRBJ2-1; 7 bases are shared with TRBD2. CDR3: CASSDRAGGRGYNEQFF. The CDR3 nucleotides are TGTGCCAGCAGTGACCGGGCGGGCGGGAGAGGCTACAATGAGCAGTTCTTC.